This entry lists 11 T cell receptor beta chains sequenced from one sample in a study of identical twins. Via MiXCR, TCRdb re-called the 5' RACE reads, giving one row per CDR3 protein. The table shows 400,000 or so distinct CDR3 sequences, with about 10% occurring only once. Sample: naive T cells sorted from blood. Receptors were obtained from a woman between 45 and 65 years old in good health.

The genes are TRBV24-1 and TRBJ2-2; TRBD1 might be the D (6 bases). The CDR3 extends over 15 amino acids. Germline assignment: CDR1 KGHDR and CDR2 SFDVKD. V dropped 6 bases and J dropped 6 bases, with 16 bases sitting between them. CDR3 sequence reads: CATSLSGDISGELFF. The CDR3 nucleotides are TGTGCCACCAGTCTGTCAGGGGACATCTCCGGGGAGCTGTTTTTT.

This clonotype turned up a few times. The chain has TRBV7-6 and TRBJ2-1; possible D gene TRBD1, 6 bases. The CDR3 loop spans 17 amino acids. The V gene's germline CDR1 is SGHVS and CDR2 FNYEAQ. V was pared by 5 bases and J by 2 bases, with 19 bases between. The CDR3 region has the DNA TGTGCCAGCAGCCTCAATCTCGGGACAACGCCCTACAATGAGCAGTTCTTC. This gives the protein CASSLNLGTTPYNEQFF.

This clonotype has a count of ten or more. The V gene is TRBV5-1, the J gene TRBJ2-2; D gene unclear. The germline V gene encodes CDR1 SGHRS and CDR2 YFSETQ. The CDR3 sequence is 15 residues long. Deletions cut 0 bases from V and 3 bases from J, with 9 bases between. CDR3 nucleotide sequence: TGCGCCAGCAGCTTGGCCGAGTCGGACACCGGGGAGCTGTTTTTT. Its protein is CASSLAESDTGELFF.

The chain combines TRBV3-1 with TRBJ2-1, with a weak D call TRBD2 (6 bases). The CDR3 runs 14 residues. The germline gives CDR1 LGHDT, CDR2 YNNKEL (reference sequence). V dropped 0 bases and J dropped 12 bases, with 15 bases sitting between them. As DNA, the CDR3 is TGTGCCAGCAGCCAAGATGGGCGGGACGCGGGGCAGTTCTTC. Its translation: CASSQDGRDAGQFF.

This clonotype was detected ten times or more. V gene TRBV6-6 combines with J gene TRBJ1-5; D may be TRBD1 (6 bases). Trimming removed 5 bases from V and 7 bases from J, with 9 bases in between. CDR1 and CDR2 (germline): MNHNY, SVGAGI (reference sequence). CDR3 size: 12 residues. The CDR3 DNA reads as TGTGCCAGCAGTCAGGGGACCCAGCCCCAGCATTTT. Residues: CASSQGTQPQHF.

This chain links TRBV6-1 with TRBJ2-7; D is undetermined. Germline CDR1 MNHNS, CDR2 SASEGT. V lost 5 bases and J 3 bases, leaving 5 bases between the germline ends. The CDR3 consists of 11 residues. The CDR3 region is CASSYIYEQYF. For the CDR3, the DNA is TGTGCCAGCAGTTACATCTACGAGCAGTACTTC.

In its sample, this clonotype was seen a few times. The chain employs TRBV24-1 and TRBJ2-2, with 7 bases matching TRBD2. The trim removed 4 bases at V and 2 bases at J, leaving 6 bases unmatched. From germline, CDR1 is KGHDR and CDR2 SFDVKD. CDR3 length: 16 residues. The CDR3 reads CATSDLTSTNTGELFF. The CDR3 coding sequence is TGTGCCACCAGTGACCTGACTAGCACTAACACCGGGGAGCTGTTTTTT.

This chain links TRBV24-1 with TRBJ1-5; TRBD1 is a possible D gene (5 bases). Per germline, CDR1 KGHDR and CDR2 SFDVKD. The V and J ends lost 5 bases and 2 bases respectively, with 21 bases between them. The CDR3 has 18 amino acids. For the CDR3, the DNA is TGTGCCACCAGTGCGGGGGTGGTGGCAGATTGGGGCAATCAGCCCCAGCATTTT. It yields the protein CATSAGVVADWGNQPQHF.

J is TRBJ2-3 and V is TRBV18, with 9 bases matching TRBD1. V shed 3 bases and J 3 bases; nucleotides not matched to a gene: 10. Germline V gives CDR1 KGHSH, CDR2 LQKENI. The CDR3 has 17 residues. The CDR3, as DNA: TGTGCCAGCTCACCCTTTATGCCACAGGGGGCTACAGATACGCAGTATTTT. Its translation: CASSPFMPQGATDTQYF.

There are a few counts of this clonotype. The rearrangement joins TRBV7-9 to TRBJ2-1, with 8 nucleotides matching TRBD1. Germline CDR1 reads SEHNR; CDR2 reads FQNEAQ (reference sequence). Trimming removed 2 bases from V and 3 bases from J; junction bases left unmatched: 12. This CDR3 is 18 amino acids long. The CDR3 loop is CASSLRPSTGGYYNEQFF. The CDR3, as DNA: TGTGCCAGCAGCTTAAGACCCTCCACAGGGGGGTACTACAATGAGCAGTTCTTC.

At least ten counts were recorded for this clonotype. The chain joins TRBV4-1 to TRBJ2-1; no reliable D call. The CDR3 spans 14 residues. Germline CDR1 MGHRA, CDR2 YSYEKL. V was pared by 0 bases and J by 6 bases, with 9 bases between. Here the CDR3 reads CASSQDWATNEQFF. The DNA of the CDR3 is TGCGCCAGCAGCCAAGATTGGGCAACCAATGAGCAGTTCTTC.